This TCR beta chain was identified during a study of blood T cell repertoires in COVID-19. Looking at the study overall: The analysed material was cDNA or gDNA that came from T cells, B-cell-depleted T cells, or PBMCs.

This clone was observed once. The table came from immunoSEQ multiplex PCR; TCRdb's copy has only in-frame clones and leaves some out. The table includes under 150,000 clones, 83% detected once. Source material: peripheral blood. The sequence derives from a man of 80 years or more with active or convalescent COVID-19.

This chain's CDR3 is CASSLGTGRVEGYNEQFF. The CDR3 DNA reads as TGTGCCAGCAGTTTAGGGACAGGGAGGGTGGAGGGCTACAATGAGCAGTTCTTC. The genes are TRBV27 and TRBJ2-1; TRBD1 matches at 9 bases. The CDR3 consists of 18 residues. Per germline, CDR1 MNHEY and CDR2 SMNVEV (reference sequence). The V gene end was trimmed by 2 bases and the J gene end by 3 bases; junction bases not matched to a gene: 11.